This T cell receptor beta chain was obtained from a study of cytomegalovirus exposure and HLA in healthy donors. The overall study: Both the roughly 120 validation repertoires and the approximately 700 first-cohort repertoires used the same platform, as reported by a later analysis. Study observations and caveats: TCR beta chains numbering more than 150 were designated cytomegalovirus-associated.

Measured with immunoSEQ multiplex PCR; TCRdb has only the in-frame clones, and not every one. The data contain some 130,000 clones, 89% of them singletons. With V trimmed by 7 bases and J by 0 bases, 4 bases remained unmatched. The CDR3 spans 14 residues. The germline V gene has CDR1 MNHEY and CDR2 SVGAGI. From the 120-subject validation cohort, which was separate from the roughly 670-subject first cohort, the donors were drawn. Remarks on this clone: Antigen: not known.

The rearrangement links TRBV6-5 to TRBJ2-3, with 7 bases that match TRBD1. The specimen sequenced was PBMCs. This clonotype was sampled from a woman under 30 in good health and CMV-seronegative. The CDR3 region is CASKRDRSTDTQYF. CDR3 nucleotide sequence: TGTGCCAGCAAACGGGACAGAAGCACAGATACGCAGTATTTT.